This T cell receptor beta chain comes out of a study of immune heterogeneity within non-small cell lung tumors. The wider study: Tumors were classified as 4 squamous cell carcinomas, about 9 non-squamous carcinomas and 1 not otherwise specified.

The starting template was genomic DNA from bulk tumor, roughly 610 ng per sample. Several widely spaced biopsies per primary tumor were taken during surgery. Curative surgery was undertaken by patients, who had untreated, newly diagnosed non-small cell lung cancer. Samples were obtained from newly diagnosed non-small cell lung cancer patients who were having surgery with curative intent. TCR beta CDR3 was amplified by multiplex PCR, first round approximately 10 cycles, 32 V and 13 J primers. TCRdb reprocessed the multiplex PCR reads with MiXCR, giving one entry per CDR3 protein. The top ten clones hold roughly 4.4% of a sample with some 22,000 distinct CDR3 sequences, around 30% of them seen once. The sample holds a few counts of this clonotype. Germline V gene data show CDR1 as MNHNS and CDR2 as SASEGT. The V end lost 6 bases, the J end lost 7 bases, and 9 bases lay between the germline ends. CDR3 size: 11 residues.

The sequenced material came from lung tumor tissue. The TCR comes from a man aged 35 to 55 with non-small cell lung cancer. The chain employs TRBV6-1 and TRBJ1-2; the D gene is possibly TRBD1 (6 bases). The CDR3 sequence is CASRLQGGYTF. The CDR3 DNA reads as TGTGCCAGCAGGCTACAGGGTGGCTACACCTTC.